This T cell receptor (beta chain) was documented in a study of OX40 agonist ivuxolimab in advanced cancers. Study-level background: Ivuxolimab was a fully human IgG2 agonistic monoclonal antibody targeting the costimulatory receptor OX40 (CD134). The monotherapy dose-escalation portion (N ≈ 50 patients) of the phase I ivuxolimab trial is reported in the paper. Intravenous ivuxolimab was administered to patients every 2 weeks at six dose levels: 0.01, 0.1, 0.3, 1.5, 3 and 10 mg/kg. Prior anti-PD-1, anti-PD-L1 or anti-CTLA-4 therapy was permitted, and approximately 39% of dose-escalation patients had received checkpoint inhibitors. Among the 52 dose-escalation patients, around 20 had hepatocellular carcinoma, approximately 15 melanoma, 9 renal cell carcinoma and 9 head and neck cancer. In the dose-escalation cohort, approximately 80% of patients were male, and the mean age was around 60 years with a range of roughly 23 to 79. Peripheral TCRbeta sequencing aimed to test whether ivuxolimab altered TCR sequence diversity and caused clonal T-cell expansion. Three dose-escalation patients achieved partial responses, one with hepatocellular carcinoma and two with cutaneous melanoma.

With respect to this clone: The clone's antigen remains unknown. No clone much larger than this one lies a single base away; base qualities are absent.

Genomic DNA was isolated from the sorted cells so that the TCRbeta CDR3 region could be sequenced. TCRbeta CDR3 regions were sequenced using the immunoSEQ Assay. Imported from immuneACCESS, the table was reduced by TCRdb to in-frame sequences with V and J called. These copies leave out some clones; in studies compared against another copy, an unresolved V gene accounts for under half, and the cause of the remainder is not known. A total of about 150,000 clones appear in this sample, 94% of them only once. Approximately 0.32% of the sample goes to the ten largest clones. V is shortened by 2 bases, J by 7 bases, and the region joining them spans 17 bases. The germline V gene supplies CDR1 ENHRY and CDR2 SYGVKD. From its cysteine to its phenylalanine, the CDR3 spans 15 amino acids. The sequence is cut down to CDR3 DNA, 45 bases in frame from base 1. Patients with a history of autoimmune disease or receiving systemic immunosuppression were excluded from the trial. Peripheral blood for TCR sequencing was drawn from every dose cohort at baseline, at cycle 4 day 1 and at cycle 7 day 1. The samples were taken from a phase I, first-in-human, multicenter, open-label dose-escalation trial of ivuxolimab. Adults with locally advanced or metastatic melanoma, renal cell carcinoma, hepatocellular carcinoma or head and neck squamous cell carcinoma were enrolled in the trial. Before TCR sequencing, CD4+ T cells and CD8+ T cells from peripheral blood were sorted into separate populations.

The full study reports these points: Low levels of normalized T-cell clonal expansion were also seen in some nonresponding patients. In the 0.1-3.0 mg/kg groups, partial responders had among the lowest normalized peripheral clonal expansion, particularly in CD8+ T cells. The antigen specificity of the peripheral T cells that underwent clonal expansion was not determined. At doses of 0.1 to 3.0 mg/kg, clonal expansion of both CD4+ and CD8+ T cells in blood was seen between baseline and week 6. After ivuxolimab, more expanded clones were found on average in CD8+ T cells than in CD4+ T cells.

The rearranged segments are TRBV10-3 and TRBJ1-2, with an unclear D gene assignment. The TCR sequence derives from an adult with an advanced solid tumor such as melanoma, head and neck, liver or kidney cancer. The sequenced sample was CD4+ or CD8+ T cells sorted from blood, obtained in a trial of the OX40 agonist ivuxolimab. The CDR3 loop reads CAISEILKWGSGYTF. Read as DNA, the sequence is TGTGCCATCAGTGAGATTCTCAAGTGGGGAAGTGGCTACACCTTC.